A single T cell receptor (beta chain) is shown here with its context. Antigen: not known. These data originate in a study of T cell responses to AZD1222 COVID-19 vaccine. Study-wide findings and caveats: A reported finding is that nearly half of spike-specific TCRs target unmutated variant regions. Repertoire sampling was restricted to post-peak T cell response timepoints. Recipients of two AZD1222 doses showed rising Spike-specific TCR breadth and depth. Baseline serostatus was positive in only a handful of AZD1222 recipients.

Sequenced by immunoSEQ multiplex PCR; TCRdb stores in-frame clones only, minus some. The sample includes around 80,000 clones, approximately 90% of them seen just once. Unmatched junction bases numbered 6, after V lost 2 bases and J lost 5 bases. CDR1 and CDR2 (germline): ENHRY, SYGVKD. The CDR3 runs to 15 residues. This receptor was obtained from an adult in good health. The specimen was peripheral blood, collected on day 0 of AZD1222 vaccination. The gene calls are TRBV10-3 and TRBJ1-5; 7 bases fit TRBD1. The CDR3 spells CAISEGRGKYQPQHF. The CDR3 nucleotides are TGTGCCATCAGTGAGGGCAGGGGGAAGTATCAGCCCCAGCATTTT.